This T cell receptor (beta chain) was recovered during a study of blood T cell repertoires in COVID-19. Study-level background: Acute and convalescent COVID-19 specimens originated in the United States, Italy and Spain. T cells, B-cell-depleted T cells, or PBMCs supplied cDNA or gDNA.

Source study methods: Reference gene primer amplification gave estimated nucleated cell counts. Method: immunoSEQ multiplex PCR; TCRdb's copy keeps in-frame clones and lacks some. Clonal size and the V and J genes are those of that table, whereas D and trimming came from the DNA. The data show 100,000 to 150,000 clones, around 85% seen once. The CDR3 sequence is 13 residues long. The germline gives CDR1 SEHNR, CDR2 FQNEAQ (reference sequence). The germline V and J ends were trimmed by 0 bases and 4 bases, with 6 bases remaining between them. The receptor was derived from a woman aged 80 or over with COVID-19, enrolled during active disease. The sample comprised peripheral blood. J is TRBJ1-1 and V is TRBV7-9; no firm D call. The CDR3, as DNA: TGTGCCAGCAGCTTAGCGCCCAGCACTGAAGCTTTCTTT. Translation gives CASSLAPSTEAFF.